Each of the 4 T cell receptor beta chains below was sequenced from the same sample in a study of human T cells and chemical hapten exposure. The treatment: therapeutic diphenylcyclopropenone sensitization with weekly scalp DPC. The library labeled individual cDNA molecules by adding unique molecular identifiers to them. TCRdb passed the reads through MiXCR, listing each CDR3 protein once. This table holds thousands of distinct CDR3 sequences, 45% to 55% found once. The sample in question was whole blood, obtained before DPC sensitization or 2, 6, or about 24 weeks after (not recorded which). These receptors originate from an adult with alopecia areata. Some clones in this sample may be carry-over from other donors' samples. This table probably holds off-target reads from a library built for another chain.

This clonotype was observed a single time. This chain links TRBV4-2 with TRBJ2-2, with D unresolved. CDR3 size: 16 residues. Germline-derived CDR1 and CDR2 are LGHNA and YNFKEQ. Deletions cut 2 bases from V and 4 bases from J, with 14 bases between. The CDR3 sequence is CASSQNPGDSTGELFF. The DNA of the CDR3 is TGTGCCAGCAGCCAAAATCCTGGGGATAGCACCGGGGAGCTGTTTTTT.

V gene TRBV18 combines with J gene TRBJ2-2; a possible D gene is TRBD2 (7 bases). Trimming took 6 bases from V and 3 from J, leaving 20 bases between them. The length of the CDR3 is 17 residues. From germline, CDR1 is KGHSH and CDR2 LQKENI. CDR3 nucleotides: TGTGCCAGCTCCCCCACAGTCCGCGGGGGCGACACCGGGGAGCTGTTTTTT. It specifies CASSPTVRGGDTGELFF.

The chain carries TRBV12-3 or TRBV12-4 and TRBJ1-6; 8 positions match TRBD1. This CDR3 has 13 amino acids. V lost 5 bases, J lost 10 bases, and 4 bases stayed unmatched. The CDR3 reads CASSPTGVSPLHF. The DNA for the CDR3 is TGTGCCAGCAGTCCGACAGGGGTCTCACCCCTCCACTTT.

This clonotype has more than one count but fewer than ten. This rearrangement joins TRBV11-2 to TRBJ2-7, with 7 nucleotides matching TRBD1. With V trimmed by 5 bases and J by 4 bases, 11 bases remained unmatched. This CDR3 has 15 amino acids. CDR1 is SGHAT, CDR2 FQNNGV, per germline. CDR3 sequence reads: CASSLGTDLRYEQYF. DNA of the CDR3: TGTGCCAGCAGCCTAGGGACAGACCTGAGATACGAGCAGTACTTC.